What follows describes a single TCR beta chain. Its specificity is unknown. A much bigger clone sits one base away, suggesting this may be a read error. From RNA transcripts, TCR beta CDR3 regions were amplified. During a first-round RT-PCR of the TCR CDR3, the HTBI primer set was used. Using its own MiXCR run on the multiplex PCR reads, TCRdb lists one record per CDR3 protein. This sample carries 600,000 or so distinct CDR3 sequences, 35% to 55% of them seen once, and the ten largest clones take about 7.9%. This entry is derived from a study of T cells in Graves' hyperthyroidism and ophthalmopathy. Patients aged 18 to 65 with hyperthyroidism were newly diagnosed, with duration under 2 months. The diagnostic basis comprised clinical symptoms, serum thyroxine and TRAb, thyroid ultrasound and orbital computed tomography. Study-wide results and limits: Peripheral blood also featured most of the thyroid clonotypes expanded above 0.001.

Germline assignment: CDR1 DFQATT and CDR2 SNEGSKA (reference sequence). This CDR3 region has 11 residues. Trimming removed 7 bases at V and 5 bases at J, with 11 bases between. The chain combines TRBV20-1 with TRBJ2-5; weak D call: TRBD2 (5 bases). The sample was peripheral blood or thyroid tissue (not recorded which). This receptor was taken from a young woman with Graves' hyperthyroidism. CDR3 in DNA: TGCAGTGGGTCGGGGAAGGAGACCCAGTACTTC. This encodes CSGSGKETQYF.